This T cell receptor beta chain stems from a study of OX40 agonist ivuxolimab in advanced cancers. Study information: Each patient was given ivuxolimab into a vein every 2 weeks, at 0.01 to 10 mg/kg. The study reported partial responses in three patients: one hepatocellular carcinoma, two cutaneous melanoma.

Trimming removed 5 bases from V and 9 bases from J; junction bases left unmatched: 8. Looked up from germline, CDR1 is LNHDA and CDR2 is SQIVND (reference sequence). This CDR3 has 14 amino acids. TCRdb's table, derived via immunoSEQ multiplex PCR, lists solely in-frame clones and lacks some. The table records 51,000 or so clones, 79% of them present only once. This clonotype was obtained from an adult with an advanced solid tumor such as melanoma, head and neck, liver or kidney cancer. The source material was CD4+ or CD8+ T cells sorted from blood, sampled in a trial of the OX40 agonist ivuxolimab. The genes are TRBV19 and TRBJ2-1; 9 bases are shared with TRBD1. CDR3 sequence reads: CASSPGTGWAEQFF. CDR3 bases: TGTGCCAGTAGTCCCGGGACAGGGTGGGCTGAGCAGTTCTTC.